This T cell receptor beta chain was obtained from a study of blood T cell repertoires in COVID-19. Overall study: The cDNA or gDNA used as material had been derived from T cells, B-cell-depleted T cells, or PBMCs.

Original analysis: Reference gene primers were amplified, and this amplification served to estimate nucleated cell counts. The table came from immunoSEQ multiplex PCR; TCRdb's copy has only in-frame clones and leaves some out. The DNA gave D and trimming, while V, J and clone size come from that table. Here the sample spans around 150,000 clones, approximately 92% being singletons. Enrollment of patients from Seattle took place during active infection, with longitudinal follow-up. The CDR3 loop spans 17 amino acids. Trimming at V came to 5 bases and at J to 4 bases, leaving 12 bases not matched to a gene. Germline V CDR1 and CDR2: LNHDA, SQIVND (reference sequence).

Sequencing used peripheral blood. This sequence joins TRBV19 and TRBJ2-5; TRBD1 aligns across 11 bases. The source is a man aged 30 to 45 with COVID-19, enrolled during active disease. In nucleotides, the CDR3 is TGTGCCAGTAGTCCGGGACAGGGGGTTTTATTGGGAGAGACCCAGTACTTC. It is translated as CASSPGQGVLLGETQYF.